This TCR beta chain was recorded in a study of blood T cell repertoires in COVID-19. Study overall: Samples representing acute and convalescent COVID-19 were sourced from the United States, Italy and Spain.

The study counted Cohort 3 donors as recovered given two negative PCRs, clearance, or symptom resolution. In the source study's methods: Reference gene primer amplification gave estimated nucleated cell counts. Profiling relied on immunoSEQ multiplex PCR, and the TCRdb table lists in-frame clones only, not all of them. That table furnishes V, J and clone size, whereas the DNA furnished D and trimming. The sample lists under 250,000 clones; approximately 84% were seen once. The ends were cut back, 3 bases at V and 2 bases at J, with 15 bases in the middle. Germline V gives CDR1 SGHKS, CDR2 YYEKEE (reference sequence). This CDR3 region has 16 residues.

This receptor was identified in a man aged 55 to 70 who had recovered from COVID-19. The rearrangement links TRBV5-5 to TRBJ1-3; TRBD1 might be the D (5 bases). Sequencing was carried out using PBMCs or T cells enriched from blood (not recorded which). The CDR3 sequence is CASSSSGGFTGNTIYF. The CDR3 DNA reads as TGTGCCAGCAGCTCGAGCGGGGGATTCACTGGAAACACCATATATTTT.